Each of the 19 T cell receptor beta chains below was sequenced from the same sample in a study of shared clonotypes between healthy human individuals (dated by TCRdb to between 2020 and 2021). CD8 naive samples were obtained by positive selection for CCR7 among CD45RO-negative cells, yielding a CD45RA+CCR7+ population from which TemRA cells were excluded. Libraries were constructed by the immunoSEQ multiplex PCR assay. The clones in this table, taken by TCRdb from immuneACCESS, are in-frame only. Not every clone is retained; where verified, under half of the shortfall comes from an unresolved V gene, and the cause of the rest is unknown. Within this sample are around 1.9 million clones, with just over 90% of them counted one time only. Clones ranked in the top ten supply approximately 1.7% of the sample. Sequenced: naive CD8+ T cells from PBMCs. In the paper's terms, the cell subset or site label means: CD45RA+CCR7+. The receptors shown here come from a man younger than 30 in good health. Some clones in this sample may be carry-over from other donors' samples.

Remarks on this clone: This specimen includes other DNA sequences encoding the same CDR3. The J gene is TRBJ2-1, the V gene TRBV9; possible D gene TRBD1, 6 bases. V lost 0 bases, J lost 3 bases, and 10 bases lay in between. This CDR3 spans 15 amino acids. The germline V gene has CDR1 SGDLS and CDR2 YYNGEE. The CDR3 sequence is CASSVGGGDYNEQFF. The CDR3 coding sequence is TGTGCCAGCAGCGTAGGAGGGGGAGACTACAATGAGCAGTTCTTC.

V gene TRBV28 combines with J gene TRBJ1-5; D ambiguous. The V and J ends lost 8 bases and 3 bases respectively, with 8 bases between them. CDR1 and CDR2 from the germline V gene are MDHEN and SYDVKM. The CDR3 consists of 12 residues. For the CDR3, the DNA is TGTGCCAGCTCCGATTACAATCAGCCCCAGCATTTT. Its protein product is CASSDYNQPQHF.

This clone has a single count. This rearrangement joins TRBV5-6 to TRBJ2-3, with 8 bases lining up with TRBD1. Trimming removed 3 bases from V and 7 bases from J; junction bases left unmatched: 7. Germline V CDR1 and CDR2: SGHDT, YYEEEE. CDR3 length: 14 residues. The CDR3 DNA follows: TGTGCCAGCAGCTGGCAGGGGGCGGTAAATACGCAGTATTTT. Translated, it gives CASSWQGAVNTQYF.

The CDR3 reads CAWSVLSAGGGYNEQFF. The CDR3 DNA is TGTGCCTGGAGTGTACTGTCGGCGGGAGGAGGGTACAATGAGCAGTTCTTC. J is TRBJ2-1 and V is TRBV30; 8 bases line up with TRBD2. J gave up 4 bases and V 0 bases, and 11 bases lay outside the gene matches. The CDR3 has 17 residues. CDR1 and CDR2 (germline): GTSNPN, SVGIG (reference sequence).

The rearrangement links TRBV19 to TRBJ1-5; 8 bases map to TRBD1. V shed 3 bases and J 1 base; nucleotides not matched to a gene: 5. Germline V gene data show CDR1 as LNHDA and CDR2 as SQIVND (reference sequence). This CDR3 has 16 residues. The CDR3 protein is CASSISQGASNQPQHF. DNA for the CDR3: TGTGCCAGTAGTATTAGTCAGGGGGCAAGCAATCAGCCCCAGCATTTT.

About this clone itself: Other DNA sequences from this sample encode an identical CDR3 as well. This chain connects TRBV29-1 to TRBJ2-3; the match to TRBD1 covers 9 bases. The germline gives CDR1 SQVTM, CDR2 ANQGSEA. CDR3 length: 13 amino acids. Trimming took 7 bases from V and 1 from J; bases not matched to a gene: 3. The CDR3 region has the DNA TGCAGCGCGAGGACAGGGGGCACAGATACGCAGTATTTT. It yields the protein CSARTGGTDTQYF.

This clone was seen more than once but under ten times. The rearrangement joins TRBV5-6 to TRBJ1-5; tentative D call: TRBD1 (5 bases). Looked up from germline, CDR1 is SGHDT and CDR2 is YYEEEE. This CDR3 region has 14 residues. The V gene lost 4 bases and the J gene lost 3 bases, with 11 bases spanning the gap. The DNA for the CDR3 is TGTGCCAGCAGCGTACGGGGACTCAATCAGCCCCAGCATTTT. Protein: CASSVRGLNQPQHF.

The chain uses TRBV7-7 and TRBJ2-1, with D maybe TRBD1 (5 bases). This CDR3 is built from 15 residues. V gave up 3 bases and J gave up 5 bases, with 14 bases separating them. CDR1 and CDR2 (germline): SSHAT, FNYEAQ (reference sequence). Here the CDR3 DNA reads TGTGCCAGCAGCTTCAACCAGGGATTTGACAATGAGCAGTTCTTC. Translation: CASSFNQGFDNEQFF.

V usage is TRBV11-2 and J usage is TRBJ1-3; D call uncertain. V was shortened by 6 bases and J by 0 bases, with 9 bases between the two germline ends. Germline V gives CDR1 SGHAT, CDR2 FQNNGV. The CDR3 loop spans 14 amino acids. CDR3 nucleotide sequence: TGTGCCAGCAGTTCCCGGGCCTCTGGAAACACCATATATTTT. Its translation is CASSSRASGNTIYF.

This clone is a singleton in its sample. Other nucleotide sequences in the sample specify the same CDR3. V gene TRBV29-1 combines with J gene TRBJ1-2, with a possible D match to TRBD1 (6 bases). V lost 7 bases, J lost 4 bases, and 10 bases lay in between. This CDR3 contains 11 residues. Germline-derived CDR1 and CDR2 are SQVTM and ANQGSEA. The CDR3 sequence: CSARGPYGYTF. CDR3 DNA: TGCAGCGCACGGGGGCCCTATGGCTACACCTTC.

The genes are TRBV29-1 and TRBJ1-2; possibly TRBD1 for D (6 bases). This CDR3 comprises 13 residues. V shed 6 bases and J shed 8 bases, with 19 bases lying between them. The V gene's germline CDR1 is SQVTM and CDR2 ANQGSEA. CDR3 protein: CSVVDSGYWGYTF. The CDR3 DNA follows: TGCAGCGTCGTGGACAGCGGTTATTGGGGCTACACCTTC. The whole variable domain, remainder taken from reference TRBV29-1 and TRBJ1-2, is SAVISQKPSRDICQRGTSLTIQCQVDSQVTMMFWYRQQPGQSLTLIATANQGSEATYESGFVIDKFPISRPNLTFSTLTVSNMSPEDSSIYLCSVVDSGYWGYTFGSGTRLTVV.

The chain joins TRBV27 to TRBJ2-6, with D unresolved. The germline gives CDR1 MNHEY, CDR2 SMNVEV (reference sequence). The germline V and J ends were trimmed by 6 bases and 1 base, with 13 bases remaining between them. This CDR3 comprises 16 residues. The CDR3 is CASSPIQTSGANVLTF. CDR3 nucleotide sequence: TGTGCCAGCAGCCCCATCCAAACTTCTGGGGCCAACGTCCTGACTTTC. The full variable domain, with the rest looked up from reference TRBV27 and TRBJ2-6, is EAQVTQNPRYLITVTGKKLTVTCSQNMNHEYMSWYRQDPGLGLRQIYYSMNVEVTDKGDVPEGYKVSRKEKRNFPLILESPSPNQTSLYFCASSPIQTSGANVLTFGAGSRLTVL.

CDR3 in amino acids: CATSSSQYMNTEAFF. The CDR3 DNA follows: TGTGCCACCAGCAGTAGCCAGTACATGAACACTGAAGCTTTCTTT. V gene TRBV15 combines with J gene TRBJ1-1; D call uncertain. V dropped 3 bases and J dropped 0 bases, with 11 bases sitting between them. CDR3 length equals 15 residues. Germline assignment: CDR1 LNHNV and CDR2 YYDKDF (reference sequence). Using reference TRBV15 and TRBJ1-1 for the parts outside the CDR3, the full variable domain is DAMVIQNPRYQVTQFGKPVTLSCSQTLNHNVMYWYQQKSSQAPKLLFHYYDKDFNNEADTPDNFQSRRPNTSFCFLDIRSPGLGDTAMYLCATSSSQYMNTEAFFGQGTRLTVV.

V is TRBV27 and J is TRBJ2-1; 7 nucleotides align to TRBD2. The CDR3 contains 14 residues. V lost 2 bases to trimming and J lost 5 bases; unmatched junction nucleotides: 3. The germline CDR1 and CDR2 sequences are MNHEY and SMNVEV (reference sequence). The DNA for the CDR3 is TGTGCCAGCAGTTTAGAGGGACTAAACAATGAGCAGTTCTTC. Its translation: CASSLEGLNNEQFF.

This rearrangement joins TRBV27 to TRBJ2-1; 10 nucleotides agree with TRBD2. The CDR3 is 14 residues long. The V and J ends lost 8 bases and 4 bases, in that order; junction bases with no gene match: 5. Germline CDR1 and CDR2: MNHEY and SMNVEV (reference sequence). For the CDR3, the DNA is TGTGCCAGCGGGCCTAGCGGGAGATACAATGAGCAGTTCTTC. Amino acids: CASGPSGRYNEQFF.

The chain recombines TRBV27 with TRBJ1-2, with 7 bases that match TRBD1. Trimming took 5 bases from V and 1 from J; bases not matched to a gene: 10. There are 16 residues in the CDR3. In germline, CDR1 is MNHEY, CDR2 SMNVEV (reference sequence). The CDR3 nucleotides read TGTGCCAGCAGTCAATGGAGGGACAGCCTTAACTATGGCTACACCTTC. Residues: CASSQWRDSLNYGYTF.

The chain carries TRBV28 and TRBJ1-2, with 8 bases aligning to TRBD1. The J segment lost 8 bases and the V segment lost 7 bases, leaving 18 bases of the junction unmatched. CDR3 length: 16 residues. The V gene's germline CDR1 is MDHEN and CDR2 SYDVKM. Written as DNA, the CDR3 is TGTGCCAGCACTCTCAACATGGGGCAGGGGGCCTTCGGCTACACCTTC. It is translated as CASTLNMGQGAFGYTF.

J is TRBJ1-4 and V is TRBV2; D may be TRBD1 (5 bases). Germline CDR1 reads SNHLY; CDR2 reads FYNNEI. The ends were cut back, 6 bases at V and 7 bases at J, with 12 bases in the middle. The CDR3 totals 13 residues. Here the CDR3 DNA reads TGTGCCAGCAGCCCCTGGGACGGTGAAAAACTGTTTTTT. It translates to CASSPWDGEKLFF.

V gene TRBV14 combines with J gene TRBJ2-3; D might be TRBD2 (6 bases). Germline V CDR1 and CDR2: SGHDN, FVKESK. The CDR3 covers 17 residues. Trimming took off 0 bases at V and 7 bases at J, with 20 bases between the two ends. CDR3 nucleotide sequence: TGTGCCAGCAGCCAAGATGGTAGTCTCAGAGCGGGTAATACGCAGTATTTT. This translates into CASSQDGSLRAGNTQYF.